This T cell receptor beta chain derives from a study of CD8+ T cells in alopecia areata. Study conclusions and caveats: Scalp clonality, along with expanded CD8+ clones among the top 100, was significantly decreased by tofacitinib.

Germline V gene lookup returns CDR1 GTSNPN and CDR2 SVGIG (reference sequence). This CDR3 contains 11 residues. Trimming at V came to 2 bases and at J to 12 bases, leaving 3 bases not matched to a gene. The authors extracted RNA and reverse transcribed it into cDNA as the sequencing template. Produced via immunoSEQ multiplex PCR; TCRdb's table is partial and in-frame only. The sample carries about 190,000 clones, about three fifths recorded once. This clone was seen more than once but under ten times. Its antigen is not known. Treatment described: oral pan-JAK inhibitor, 5-10 mg twice daily. PBMCs, the starting material, were the source of sorted CD4+ and CD8+ T cells.

The chain is built from TRBV30 and TRBJ2-1; TRBD2 matches 8 bases. The sequences come from CD4+ T cells sorted from blood, collected at week 4, from a patient treated with tofacitinib. The sequence was obtained from a human donor with alopecia areata. This chain's CDR3 is CAWSSREGQFF. In DNA, the CDR3 is TGTGCCTGGAGTTCCCGGGAGGGGCAGTTCTTC.